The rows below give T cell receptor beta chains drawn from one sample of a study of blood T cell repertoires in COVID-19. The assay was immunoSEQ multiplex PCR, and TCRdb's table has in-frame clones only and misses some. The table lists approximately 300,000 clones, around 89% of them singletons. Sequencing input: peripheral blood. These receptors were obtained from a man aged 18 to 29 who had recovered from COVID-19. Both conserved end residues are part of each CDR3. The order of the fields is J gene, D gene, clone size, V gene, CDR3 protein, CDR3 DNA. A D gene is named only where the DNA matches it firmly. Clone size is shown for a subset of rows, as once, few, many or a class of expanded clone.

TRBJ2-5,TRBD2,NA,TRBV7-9,CASSLGVSSGGPQETQYF,TGTGCCAGCAGCTTAGGGGTTTCTAGCGGGGGGCCTCAAGAGACCCAGTACTTC
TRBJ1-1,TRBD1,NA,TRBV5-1,CASSRDSMNTEAFF,TGCGCCAGCAGCCGGGACAGTATGAACACTGAAGCTTTCTTT
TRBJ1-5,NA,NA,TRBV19,CASSIGPPREYSNQPQHF,TGTGCCAGTAGTATAGGCCCCCCCAGGGAATATAGCAATCAGCCCCAGCATTTT
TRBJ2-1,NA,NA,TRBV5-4,CASSPTSSYNEQFF,TGTGCCAGCAGCCCCACTAGTTCCTACAATGAGCAGTTCTTC
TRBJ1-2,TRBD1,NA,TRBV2,CASSLRTGAYGYTF,TGTGCCAGCAGTCTCCGGACAGGGGCCTATGGCTACACCTTC
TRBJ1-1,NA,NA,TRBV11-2,CASSYTIPHGVTEAFF,TGTGCCAGCAGCTACACCATCCCTCACGGGGTCACTGAAGCTTTCTTT
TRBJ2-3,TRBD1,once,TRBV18,CASSPGQGTDTQYF,TGTGCCAGCTCACCAGGACAGGGGACAGATACGCAGTATTTT
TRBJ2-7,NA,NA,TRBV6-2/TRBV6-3,CASSYGGRGYEQYF,TGTGCCAGCAGTTACGGGGGCAGAGGGTACGAGCAGTACTTC
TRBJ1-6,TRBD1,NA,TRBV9,CASSGSQGEESYNSPLHF,TGTGCCAGCAGCGGATCTCAGGGGGAGGAATCCTATAATTCACCCCTCCACTTT
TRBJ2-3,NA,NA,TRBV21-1,CASSKVVELAGRQYF,TGTGCCAGCAGCAAAGTCGTCGAATTGGCGGGGCGGCAGTATTTT
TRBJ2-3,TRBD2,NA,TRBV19,CASSWNSGSRSTDTQYF,TGTGCCAGTAGTTGGAATAGCGGGAGCCGGAGCACAGATACGCAGTATTTT
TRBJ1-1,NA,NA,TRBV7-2,CASSSLGDTEAFF,TGTGCCAGCAGTTCCCTAGGGGACACTGAAGCTTTCTTT
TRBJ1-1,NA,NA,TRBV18,CASSQGENTEAFF,TGTGCCAGCTCACAGGGGGAGAACACTGAAGCTTTCTTT
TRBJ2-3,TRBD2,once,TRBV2,CASRSWTSGRDTQYF,TGTGCCAGCCGTTCCTGGACTAGCGGGAGAGATACGCAGTATTTT
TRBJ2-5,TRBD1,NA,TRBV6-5,CASGQAQETQYF,TGTGCCAGCGGACAGGCTCAAGAGACCCAGTACTTC
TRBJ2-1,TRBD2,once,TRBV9,CASSVEASGGQQFF,TGTGCCAGCAGCGTAGAAGCTAGCGGGGGACAGCAGTTCTTC
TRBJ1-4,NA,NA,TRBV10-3,CAISESEGLNEKLFF,TGTGCCATCAGTGAGTCGGAAGGACTAAATGAAAAACTGTTTTTT
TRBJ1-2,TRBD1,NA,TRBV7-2,CASSTTGGSYGYTF,TGTGCCAGCAGCACGACAGGGGGCAGCTATGGCTACACCTTC
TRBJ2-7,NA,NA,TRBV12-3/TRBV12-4,CASSLELYEQYF,TGTGCCAGCAGTTTAGAACTCTACGAGCAGTACTTC
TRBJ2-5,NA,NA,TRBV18,CASSPGGVPGETQYF,TGTGCCAGCTCACCAGGTGGAGTACCGGGGGAGACCCAGTACTTC
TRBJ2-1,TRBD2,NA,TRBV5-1,CASSWNSGAGNEQFF,TGCGCCAGCAGCTGGAACAGCGGGGCTGGCAATGAGCAGTTCTTC
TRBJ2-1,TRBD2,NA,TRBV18,CASSPGTSGGVTYNEQFF,TGTGCCAGCTCACCCGGGACTAGCGGGGGGGTTACCTACAATGAGCAGTTCTTC
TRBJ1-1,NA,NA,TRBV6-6,CASTEDPGTEAFF,TGTGCCAGCACCGAAGACCCGGGCACTGAAGCTTTCTTT
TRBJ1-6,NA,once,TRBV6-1,CASSEHERSSYNSPLHF,TGTGCCAGCAGTGAACATGAGAGGAGCTCCTATAATTCACCCCTCCACTTT
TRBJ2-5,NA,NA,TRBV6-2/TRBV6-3,CASSWPAGYPPQETQYF,TGTGCCAGCAGTTGGCCAGCGGGCTACCCGCCTCAAGAGACCCAGTACTTC
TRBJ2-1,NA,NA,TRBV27,CASSLSTSSYNEQFF,TGTGCCAGCAGCTTAAGCACGAGCTCCTACAATGAGCAGTTCTTC
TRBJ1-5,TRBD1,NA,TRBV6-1,CASSEGTGGNQPQHF,TGTGCCAGCAGTGAGGGGACAGGGGGAAATCAGCCCCAGCATTTT
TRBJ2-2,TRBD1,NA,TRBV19,CASRQDRGGTGELFF,TGTGCCAGTAGACAGGACAGGGGAGGAACCGGGGAGCTGTTTTTT
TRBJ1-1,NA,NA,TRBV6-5,CASSSGVATGTDAFF,TGTGCCAGCAGTTCCGGGGTCGCGACAGGCACCGACGCTTTCTTT
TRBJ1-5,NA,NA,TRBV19,CASSISGGSNQPQHF,TGTGCCAGTAGTATTAGCGGAGGAAGCAATCAGCCCCAGCATTTT
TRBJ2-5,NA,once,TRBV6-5,CASRGGLGGQETQYF,TGTGCCAGCAGGGGGGGACTGGGTGGTCAAGAGACCCAGTACTTC
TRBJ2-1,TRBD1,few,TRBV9,CASSPYQGAYNEQFF,TGTGCCAGCAGCCCATATCAGGGGGCCTACAATGAGCAGTTCTTC
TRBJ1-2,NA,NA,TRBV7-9,CASSSSSYTF,TGTGCCAGCAGCTCGAGCAGCTACACCTTC
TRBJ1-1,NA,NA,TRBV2,CASSESPTELDTEAFF,TGTGCCAGCAGTGAAAGCCCTACAGAGTTGGACACTGAAGCTTTCTTT
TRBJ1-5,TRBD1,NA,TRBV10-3,CAISEQGQGINQPQHF,TGTGCCATCAGTGAGCAGGGACAGGGTATCAATCAGCCCCAGCATTTT
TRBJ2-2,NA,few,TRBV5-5,CASSPTGMMNTGELFF,TGTGCCAGCAGTCCCACCGGGATGATGAACACCGGGGAGCTGTTTTTT
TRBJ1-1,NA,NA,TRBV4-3,CASSQEQTGLPEAFF,TGCGCCAGCAGCCAAGAACAGACAGGCCTTCCTGAAGCTTTCTTT
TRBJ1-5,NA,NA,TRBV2,CASSDGATGIGQPQHF,TGTGCCAGCAGTGATGGTGCGACAGGCATTGGTCAGCCCCAGCATTTT